Below are 8 T cell receptor beta chains sequenced from a single sample in a study of T cell responses to AZD1222 COVID-19 vaccine. The data were produced by immunoSEQ multiplex PCR, yet TCRdb's version contains in-frame clones alone and is incomplete. Of about 70,000 clones in the sample, 88% are singletons; the top ten hold 4.8%. The material sequenced was peripheral blood, taken 28 days after the second dose of the MenACWY control vaccine. Source of these receptors: an adult who received the MenACWY meningococcal vaccine as a control.

The genes are TRBV27 and TRBJ1-5; 7 bases are shared with TRBD1. Germline CDR1 reads MNHEY; CDR2 reads SMNVEV (reference sequence). Germline trimming cut 5 bases from V and 2 bases from J; bases unmatched to any gene: 21. This CDR3 contains 20 residues. CDR3 nucleotide sequence: TGTGCCAGCAGTGCAAGTCTACGCCATTACAGGGGTTTTGGCAATCAGCCCCAGCATTTT. It is translated as CASSASLRHYRGFGNQPQHF.

The chain has TRBV13 and TRBJ2-7; possible D gene TRBD2, 5 bases. The CDR3 loop spans 14 amino acids. Trimming cost V 0 bases and J 1 base, with 7 bases left between them. Germline V gives CDR1 PRHDT, CDR2 FYEKMQ (reference sequence). The CDR3 nucleotides are TGTGCCAGCAGCTTAGGGGGAGCATCCTACGAGCAGTACTTC. Its protein is CASSLGGASYEQYF.

The chain recombines TRBV28 with TRBJ1-6; 7 bases line up with TRBD1. The CDR3 contains 15 residues. Germline V gives CDR1 MDHEN, CDR2 SYDVKM. V trimming: 5 bases; J trimming: 10 bases; junction bases outside the gene matches: 11. The CDR3 bases are TGTGCCAGCAGTCTGGGACAGCTCCTTCGGTCACCCCTCCACTTT. It yields the protein CASSLGQLLRSPLHF.

This rearrangement joins TRBV30 to TRBJ1-1, with D hard to call. This CDR3 spans 14 amino acids. CDR1 is GTSNPN, CDR2 SVGIG, per germline (reference sequence). Trimming took off 0 bases at V and 0 bases at J, with 8 bases between the two ends. The CDR3 DNA reads TGTGCCTGGAGTGTAAGCCCGCTGAACACTGAAGCTTTCTTT. The encoded protein is CAWSVSPLNTEAFF.

This clone showed up just once. The V call is TRBV27, the J call TRBJ1-5; D gene uncertain. V gave up 0 bases and J gave up 3 bases, with 3 bases separating them. Germline-derived CDR1 and CDR2 are MNHEY and SMNVEV (reference sequence). The CDR3 totals 13 residues. The CDR3: CASSLSSNQPQHF. The CDR3, as DNA: TGTGCCAGCAGTTTATCGTCCAATCAGCCCCAGCATTTT.

The chain carries TRBV7-2 and TRBJ1-4; TRBD1 agrees at 7 bases. The CDR3 is 15 amino acids. After removal of 5 bases from V and 7 bases from J, the junction contained 10 bases not matched to a gene. Looked up from germline, CDR1 is SGHTA and CDR2 is FQGNSA. The CDR3 spells CASSPQQGLSEKLFF. CDR3 nucleotides: TGTGCCAGCAGCCCGCAACAGGGGTTAAGTGAAAAACTGTTTTTT. Full variable domain (remainder filled in from reference TRBV7-2 and TRBJ1-4): GAGVSQSPSNKVTEKGKDVELRCDPISGHTALYWYRQSLGQGLEFLIYFQGNSAPDKSGLPSDRFSAERTGGSVSTLTIQRTQQEDSAVYLCASSPQQGLSEKLFFGSGTQLSVL.

The chain employs TRBV18 and TRBJ2-5, with TRBD1 matching 7 bases. Trimming cost V 5 bases and J 5 bases; bases outside gene matches: 5. The CDR3 loop spans 13 amino acids. The germline CDR1 and CDR2 sequences are KGHSH and LQKENI. CDR3 amino acids: CASSSTGFETQYF. In DNA form, the CDR3 reads TGTGCCAGCTCATCGACAGGGTTTGAGACCCAGTACTTC.

This clone was seen once. This sequence joins TRBV7-2 and TRBJ2-1; 9 bases agree with TRBD1. Germline CDR1 is SGHTA and CDR2 is FQGNSA. Trimming removed 4 bases from V and 4 bases from J; junction bases left unmatched: 8. The CDR3 covers 16 residues. CDR3 DNA: TGTGCCAGCAGCTCTTCCGGGACAGGGCCTTACAATGAGCAGTTCTTC. Translation gives CASSSSGTGPYNEQFF.